The present T cell receptor beta chain was sequenced within a study of cytomegalovirus exposure and HLA in healthy donors. Study results and limitations: There were 160 or so TCR beta chains listed as cytomegalovirus-associated. The classifier was said to identify cytomegalovirus status with high specificity and sensitivity. Usually a TCR sequence was rare, but some public TCRs were found in many donors.

Separate from the roughly 720-subject first cohort, the roughly 130-subject validation cohort was the one that the donors belonged to. Comments on this clone: Its specificity is unknown.

Germline V lookup: CDR1 SNHLY, CDR2 FYNNEI. V was pared by 6 bases and J by 0 bases, with 9 bases of the junction left unmatched. The CDR3 spans 18 residues. Libraries were prepared by immunoSEQ multiplex PCR; TCRdb keeps only in-frame clonotypes and omits some of them. This table has a few hundred thousand clones, 80% to 90% appearing once. Sequencing used PBMCs. The sequence was obtained from a young woman in good health and CMV-seronegative. This rearrangement joins TRBV2 to TRBJ1-6, with 9 bases lining up with TRBD1. The CDR3 sequence is CASSGGQGSSSYNSPLHF. CDR3 bases: TGTGCCAGCAGCGGAGGACAGGGGTCGAGCTCCTATAATTCACCCCTCCACTTT.